The rows below give T cell receptor beta chains drawn from one sample of a study of T cell responses to AZD1222 COVID-19 vaccine. The repertoire was sequenced with immunoSEQ multiplex PCR; TCRdb's copy has only in-frame clones and lacks some. The table includes some 140,000 clones, 75% to 95% detected once. Material: peripheral blood, obtained on day 0 of AZD1222 vaccination. The receptor set was obtained from an adult in good health. Both conserved end residues are part of each CDR3. Each record gives: D gene, V gene, clone size, J gene, CDR3 DNA, CDR3 protein. D genes are given only for firm matches. Rows give clone size only sometimes, using once, few, many, or a class for an expanded clone.

D gene: TRBD1; V gene: TRBV5-6; clone size: NA; J gene: TRBJ2-2; CDR3 DNA: TGTGCCAGCAGCCTACCGGGACAGGGTTTACACGGGGAGCTGTTTTTT; CDR3 protein: CASSLPGQGLHGELFF
D gene: NA; V gene: TRBV6-5; clone size: NA; J gene: TRBJ2-3; CDR3 DNA: TGTGCCAGCATGCATCCGGGCACAGATACGCAGTATTTT; CDR3 protein: CASMHPGTDTQYF
D gene: NA; V gene: TRBV2; clone size: NA; J gene: TRBJ2-5; CDR3 DNA: TGTGCCAGCAGTCAAACCCGCCAAGAGACCCAGTACTTC; CDR3 protein: CASSQTRQETQYF
D gene: TRBD1; V gene: TRBV4-1; clone size: NA; J gene: TRBJ1-1; CDR3 DNA: TGCGCCAGCAGCCAGAGGGCAGGGGGGTATACTGAAGCTTTCTTT; CDR3 protein: CASSQRAGGYTEAFF
D gene: TRBD2; V gene: TRBV20-1; clone size: NA; J gene: TRBJ2-7; CDR3 DNA: TGCGGTTTAGCGGGAGTCCAAGAGCAGTACTTC; CDR3 protein: CGLAGVQEQYF
D gene: NA; V gene: TRBV9; clone size: NA; J gene: TRBJ1-3; CDR3 DNA: TGTGCCAGCAGCACTCGCCCTGGAAACACCATATATTTT; CDR3 protein: CASSTRPGNTIYF
D gene: TRBD2; V gene: TRBV5-1; clone size: once; J gene: TRBJ2-5; CDR3 DNA: TGCGCCAGCAGCTTGGCCAGCGGGATCCAAGAGACCCAGTACTTC; CDR3 protein: CASSLASGIQETQYF
D gene: NA; V gene: TRBV28; clone size: NA; J gene: TRBJ1-4; CDR3 DNA: TGTGCCAGCAGCTTCCACCCAACAACTAATGAAAAACTGTTTTTT; CDR3 protein: CASSFHPTTNEKLFF
D gene: NA; V gene: TRBV10-3; clone size: once; J gene: TRBJ1-5; CDR3 DNA: TGTGCCATCAGTGAAGGGACGGGCAAGTTCGGCAATCAGCCCCAGCATTTT; CDR3 protein: CAISEGTGKFGNQPQHF
D gene: NA; V gene: TRBV7-8; clone size: NA; J gene: TRBJ1-6; CDR3 DNA: TGTGCCAGCAGCCTCTTGCGGGGAACGGGGTCACCCCTCCACTTT; CDR3 protein: CASSLLRGTGSPLHF
D gene: NA; V gene: TRBV18; clone size: once; J gene: TRBJ1-3; CDR3 DNA: TGTGCCAGCTCACCGGGGATCCGCTCTGGAAACACCATATATTTT; CDR3 protein: CASSPGIRSGNTIYF
D gene: TRBD1; V gene: TRBV7-9; clone size: NA; J gene: TRBJ1-1; CDR3 DNA: TGTGCCAGCAGCTCTTGGGACAGGGGTGGCACTGAAGCTTTCTTT; CDR3 protein: CASSSWDRGGTEAFF
D gene: NA; V gene: TRBV6-2/TRBV6-3; clone size: NA; J gene: TRBJ2-5; CDR3 DNA: TGTGCCAGCAGCCCCTCGAGGGTAGAGACCCAGTACTTC; CDR3 protein: CASSPSRVETQYF
D gene: NA; V gene: TRBV19; clone size: NA; J gene: TRBJ1-4; CDR3 DNA: TGTGCCAGTAGGACGGACGCTCTGCGTAATGAAAAACTGTTTTTT; CDR3 protein: CASRTDALRNEKLFF
D gene: NA; V gene: TRBV25-1; clone size: NA; J gene: TRBJ1-2; CDR3 DNA: TGTGCCAGCAGTGAATTTGATAGGGTCGGGGGCTACACCTTC; CDR3 protein: CASSEFDRVGGYTF
D gene: NA; V gene: TRBV25-1; clone size: NA; J gene: TRBJ1-5; CDR3 DNA: TGTGCCAGCAGTGAGTCCGTTAATCAGCCCCAGCATTTT; CDR3 protein: CASSESVNQPQHF
D gene: NA; V gene: TRBV7-8; clone size: NA; J gene: TRBJ2-4; CDR3 DNA: TGTGCCAGCAGCTTACACCGGGAGATATTAGCCAAAAACATTCAGTACTTC; CDR3 protein: CASSLHREILAKNIQYF
D gene: NA; V gene: TRBV7-9; clone size: once; J gene: TRBJ2-1; CDR3 DNA: TGTGCCAGCAGGCCACCTGGAAGTGGCGGAGCCTACAATGAGCAGTTCTTC; CDR3 protein: CASRPPGSGGAYNEQFF
D gene: TRBD2; V gene: TRBV11-2; clone size: once; J gene: TRBJ2-2; CDR3 DNA: TGTGCCAGCAGCCCCCGGCTAGCGGAGAACACCGGGGAGCTGTTTTTT; CDR3 protein: CASSPRLAENTGELFF
D gene: TRBD1; V gene: TRBV29-1; clone size: NA; J gene: TRBJ2-1; CDR3 DNA: TGCAGCGTTGCTTTCGGGACAGGGGGGATCAATGAGCAGTTCTTC; CDR3 protein: CSVAFGTGGINEQFF
D gene: TRBD2; V gene: TRBV7-9; clone size: NA; J gene: TRBJ2-5; CDR3 DNA: TGTGCCAGCAGCTTAGCGCGACTAGCGGGGGTAGAGACCCAGTACTTC; CDR3 protein: CASSLARLAGVETQYF
D gene: TRBD1; V gene: TRBV5-1; clone size: NA; J gene: TRBJ2-1; CDR3 DNA: TGCGCCAGCAGCAGAGACAGGGTAGAGGAGCAGTTCTTC; CDR3 protein: CASSRDRVEEQFF
D gene: NA; V gene: TRBV4-3; clone size: NA; J gene: TRBJ1-2; CDR3 DNA: TGCGCCAGCAGCCAAGATGATAGAAGGGTACCCTTCTATGGCTACACCTTC; CDR3 protein: CASSQDDRRVPFYGYTF
D gene: TRBD1; V gene: TRBV3-1/TRBV3-2; clone size: NA; J gene: TRBJ1-6; CDR3 DNA: TGTGCCAGCAGCCAAGGACAGGGGGGCTCCCCCCTCCACTTT; CDR3 protein: CASSQGQGGSPLHF
D gene: NA; V gene: TRBV10-3; clone size: NA; J gene: TRBJ2-7; CDR3 DNA: TGTGCCATCAGGGACAGGGAGGGCGAGCAGTACTTC; CDR3 protein: CAIRDREGEQYF
D gene: NA; V gene: TRBV6-2/TRBV6-3; clone size: NA; J gene: TRBJ1-4; CDR3 DNA: TGTGCCAGCAGCCGAACACCCTATGCAACTAATGAAAAACTGTTTTTT; CDR3 protein: CASSRTPYATNEKLFF
D gene: TRBD2; V gene: TRBV5-1; clone size: NA; J gene: TRBJ2-3; CDR3 DNA: TGCGCCAGCACAAAACAAGCGGGGACAGATACGCAGTATTTT; CDR3 protein: CASTKQAGTDTQYF
D gene: NA; V gene: TRBV30; clone size: NA; J gene: TRBJ1-1; CDR3 DNA: TGTGCCTGGAGAGGGGGGAGCACTGAAGCTTTCTTT; CDR3 protein: CAWRGGSTEAFF
D gene: NA; V gene: TRBV6-5; clone size: NA; J gene: TRBJ1-1; CDR3 DNA: TGTGCCAGCAGTTACTCGCGATTGAATGAAGCTTTCTTT; CDR3 protein: CASSYSRLNEAFF
D gene: TRBD1; V gene: TRBV7-9; clone size: NA; J gene: TRBJ2-2; CDR3 DNA: TGTGCCAGCAGCTACAAGAGGGACAGGGGTGACACCGGGGAGCTGTTTTTT; CDR3 protein: CASSYKRDRGDTGELFF
D gene: NA; V gene: TRBV2; clone size: NA; J gene: TRBJ1-3; CDR3 DNA: TGTGCCAGCGCAACAGACTCTGGAAACACCATATATTTT; CDR3 protein: CASATDSGNTIYF
D gene: TRBD1; V gene: TRBV28; clone size: NA; J gene: TRBJ1-5; CDR3 DNA: TGTGCCAGCAGGCTACAGGGGGCTCCACGATCCCAGCCCCAGCATTTT; CDR3 protein: CASRLQGAPRSQPQHF
D gene: TRBD1; V gene: TRBV5-4; clone size: few; J gene: TRBJ1-6; CDR3 DNA: TGTGCCAGCAGCCGACCCGGACAGGGTGGGGAGTCACCCCTCCACTTT; CDR3 protein: CASSRPGQGGESPLHF
D gene: NA; V gene: TRBV12-5; clone size: NA; J gene: TRBJ1-2; CDR3 DNA: TGTGCTAGTGGTTTGGACGGGACATCGCCCCTAACCTTC; CDR3 protein: CASGLDGTSPLTF
D gene: TRBD1; V gene: TRBV7-3; clone size: NA; J gene: TRBJ1-2; CDR3 DNA: TGTGCCAGCAGCCACGGACAGGGCTATGGCTACACCTTC; CDR3 protein: CASSHGQGYGYTF
D gene: NA; V gene: TRBV25-1; clone size: NA; J gene: TRBJ2-3; CDR3 DNA: TGTGCCAGCAGTAATCTCCCCACTGGGACGCAGTATTTT; CDR3 protein: CASSNLPTGTQYF
D gene: NA; V gene: TRBV4-2; clone size: few; J gene: TRBJ2-7; CDR3 DNA: TGTGCCAGCAGCCAAGATGTACCTCAGTGGGGGAAGCCATACGAGCAGTACTTC; CDR3 protein: CASSQDVPQWGKPYEQYF
D gene: NA; V gene: TRBV4-1; clone size: NA; J gene: TRBJ2-3; CDR3 DNA: TGCGCCAGCAGCCAAGTGATTGTGGGAGTGAGTAGCGCAGATACGCAGTATTTT; CDR3 protein: CASSQVIVGVSSADTQYF
D gene: TRBD1; V gene: TRBV4-3; clone size: NA; J gene: TRBJ1-6; CDR3 DNA: TGCGCCAGCAGCCAGGTAAAGGGCGACAGGGTGGCGTCACCCCTCCACTTT; CDR3 protein: CASSQVKGDRVASPLHF
D gene: NA; V gene: TRBV5-1; clone size: NA; J gene: TRBJ2-2; CDR3 DNA: TGCGCCAGCAGCTTGGGGGCGTACACCGGGGAGCTGTTTTTT; CDR3 protein: CASSLGAYTGELFF
D gene: NA; V gene: TRBV24-1; clone size: NA; J gene: TRBJ2-7; CDR3 DNA: TGTGCCACCAGTGGGACGGACCGACCCTACGAGCAGTACTTC; CDR3 protein: CATSGTDRPYEQYF
D gene: NA; V gene: TRBV11-3; clone size: NA; J gene: TRBJ2-1; CDR3 DNA: TGTGCCAGCAGCCCGAAACTTAATAGCGACAATGAGCAGTTCTTC; CDR3 protein: CASSPKLNSDNEQFF
D gene: NA; V gene: TRBV7-2; clone size: NA; J gene: TRBJ1-6; CDR3 DNA: TGTGCCAGCAGCTCTCAGGGTTCCGGGGGTTCACCCCTCCACTTT; CDR3 protein: CASSSQGSGGSPLHF
D gene: NA; V gene: TRBV5-1; clone size: NA; J gene: TRBJ2-1; CDR3 DNA: TGCGCCAGCAGCTTGGCCGGTACTAGTATGGTCGATGAGCAGTTCTTC; CDR3 protein: CASSLAGTSMVDEQFF
D gene: NA; V gene: TRBV28; clone size: NA; J gene: TRBJ1-3; CDR3 DNA: TGTGCCAGCAGCCGACGCAGGGTACTGGGAAACACCATATATTTT; CDR3 protein: CASSRRRVLGNTIYF
D gene: NA; V gene: TRBV6-2/TRBV6-3; clone size: once; J gene: TRBJ1-3; CDR3 DNA: TGTGCCAGCAGCCTCGGGGGGACTGGAAACACCATATATTTT; CDR3 protein: CASSLGGTGNTIYF
D gene: NA; V gene: TRBV9; clone size: once; J gene: TRBJ2-7; CDR3 DNA: TGTGCCAGCAGCGTAGGAGACATGGACAGGCAGTACTTC; CDR3 protein: CASSVGDMDRQYF